The clone carrying this T cell receptor beta chain was seen only once. V shed 5 bases and J shed 12 bases, with 16 bases lying between them. In germline, CDR1 is MNHEY, CDR2 SMNVEV (reference sequence). The CDR3 spans 12 residues. The data were taken from a study of blood T cell repertoires in COVID-19. Study-level background: Sites across the United States, Italy and Spain contributed samples from acute and convalescent COVID-19. Sources were T cells, B-cell-depleted T cells, or PBMCs; the material itself was cDNA or gDNA.

As originally analysed: Reference gene primer amplification yielded estimated nucleated cell counts. Repertoires were generated with immunoSEQ multiplex PCR, while TCRdb's copy carries only in-frame clones and drops some. The V and J calls and the clone size are those of that table, but D and trimming were determined from the DNA. In the table there are some 200,000 clones, around 90% of which are singletons. Sequencing input: peripheral blood. The TCR was taken from a man in his fifties with acute or convalescent COVID-19. The chain couples TRBV27 to TRBJ1-1; D call uncertain. The CDR3 nucleotides are TGTGCCAGCAGTCCGGACTCCCACCGTACTTTCTTT. Translation gives CASSPDSHRTFF.